This T cell receptor (beta chain) comes out of a study of blood T cells in healthy people across ages. The germline CDR1 and CDR2 sequences are MDHEN and SYDVKM. V was trimmed by 6 bases and J by 2 bases, leaving 16 bases between them. The CDR3 loop spans 15 amino acids. This clonotype was seen only once. The use of a sample-barcoded 5' primer and a J-beta primer mix characterized a second PCR of roughly 6 to 11 cycles. A single record per CDR3 protein comes from TCRdb applying MiXCR to the 5' RACE reads. Of 890,000 or so distinct CDR3 sequences in the sample, roughly 60% were seen once. The sequenced sample consisted of blood. The receptor's source is a man aged 25-45 years in good health. The chain combines TRBV28 with TRBJ1-2, with D tentatively TRBD1 (5 bases). DNA for the CDR3: TGTGCCAGCAGCTTAGGGCGCAGGGTAAACTATGGCTACACCTTC. It codes for CASSLGRRVNYGYTF.